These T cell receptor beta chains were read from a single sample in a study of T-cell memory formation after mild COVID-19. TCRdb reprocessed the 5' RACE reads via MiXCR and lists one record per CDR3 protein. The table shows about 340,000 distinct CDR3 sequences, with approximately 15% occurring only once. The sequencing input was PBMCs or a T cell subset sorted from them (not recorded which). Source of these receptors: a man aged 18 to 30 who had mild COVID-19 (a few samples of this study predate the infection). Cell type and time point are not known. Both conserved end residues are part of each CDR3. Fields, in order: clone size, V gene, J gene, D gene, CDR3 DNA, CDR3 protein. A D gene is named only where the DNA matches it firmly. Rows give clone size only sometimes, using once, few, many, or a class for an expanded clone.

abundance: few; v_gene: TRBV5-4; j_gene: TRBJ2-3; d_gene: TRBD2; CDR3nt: TGTGCCAGCAGCAGGCCAGCGGGGGGCCCCACAGATACGCAGTATTTT; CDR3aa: CASSRPAGGPTDTQYF
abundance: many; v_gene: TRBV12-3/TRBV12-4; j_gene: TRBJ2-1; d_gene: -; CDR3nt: TGTGCCAGCAGTCTAAGGACGGATGAGCAGTTCTTC; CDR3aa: CASSLRTDEQFF
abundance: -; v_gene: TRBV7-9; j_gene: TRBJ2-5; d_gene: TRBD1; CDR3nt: TGTGCCAGCAGCTTAGGACAGGGGCTCCCCTACCAAGAGACCCAGTACTTC; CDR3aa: CASSLGQGLPYQETQYF
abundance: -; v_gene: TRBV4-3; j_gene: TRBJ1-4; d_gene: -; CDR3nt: TGCGCCAGCAGCCAAGACGAGGGGCCGGCAACTAATGAAAAACTGTTTTTT; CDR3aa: CASSQDEGPATNEKLFF
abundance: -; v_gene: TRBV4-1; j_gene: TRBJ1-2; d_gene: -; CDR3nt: TGCGCCAGCAGCCAAGAGGCGGGCTATGGCTACACCTTC; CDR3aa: CASSQEAGYGYTF
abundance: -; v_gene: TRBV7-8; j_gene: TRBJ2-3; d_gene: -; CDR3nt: TGTGCCAGCAGGCATAAGACAGGGAGGAGGTTCAGCACAGATACGCAGTATTTT; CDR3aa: CASRHKTGRRFSTDTQYF
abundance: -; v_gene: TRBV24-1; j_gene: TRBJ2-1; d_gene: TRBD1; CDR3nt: TGTGCCACCAGTGCCGGAACCGGGACAGGGATCTACAATGAGCAGTTCTTC; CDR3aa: CATSAGTGTGIYNEQFF
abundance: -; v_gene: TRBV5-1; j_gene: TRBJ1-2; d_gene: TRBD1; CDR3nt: TGCGCCAGCAGCGTGGATGGACAGGGTGGTTATGGCTACACCTTC; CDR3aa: CASSVDGQGGYGYTF
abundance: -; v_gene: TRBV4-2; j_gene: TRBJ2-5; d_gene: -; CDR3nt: TGTGCCAGCAGCCAAGTTTTGAACGCCTATCCCGGAAACCAAGAGACCCAGTACTTC; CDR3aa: CASSQVLNAYPGNQETQYF
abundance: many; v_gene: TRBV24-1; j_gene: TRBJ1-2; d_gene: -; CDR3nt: TGTGCCACCAGTGATCGAACGGGGGGTTCCCCTTATGGCTACACCTTC; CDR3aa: CATSDRTGGSPYGYTF
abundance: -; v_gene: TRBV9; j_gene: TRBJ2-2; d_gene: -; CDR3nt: TGTGCCAGCAGCGTTAAAAACACCGGGGAGCTGTTTTTT; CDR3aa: CASSVKNTGELFF
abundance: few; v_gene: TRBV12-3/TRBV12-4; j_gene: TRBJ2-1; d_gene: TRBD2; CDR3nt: TGTGCCAGCAGTTGGTCTAGCGGGGGGGCCCATGAGCAGTTCTTC; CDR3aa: CASSWSSGGAHEQFF
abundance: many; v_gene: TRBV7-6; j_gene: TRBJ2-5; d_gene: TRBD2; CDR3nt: TGTGCCAGCAGACTAGCGGGGGGGCGAGAGACCCAGTACTTC; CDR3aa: CASRLAGGRETQYF
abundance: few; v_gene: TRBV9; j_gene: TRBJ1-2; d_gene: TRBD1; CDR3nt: TGTGCCAGCAGCGTAGTGACAGGGAGCTATGGCTACACCTTC; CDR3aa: CASSVVTGSYGYTF
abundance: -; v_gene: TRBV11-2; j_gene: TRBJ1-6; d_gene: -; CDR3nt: TGTGCCAGCAGCCGAGAGCATGGACTGAGGCCTCTTAATTCACCCCTCCACTTT; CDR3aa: CASSREHGLRPLNSPLHF
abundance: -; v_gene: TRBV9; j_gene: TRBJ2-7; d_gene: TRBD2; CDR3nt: TGTGCCAGCAGCCCTTCAGCGGGAGGGACCTACGAGCAGTACTTC; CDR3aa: CASSPSAGGTYEQYF
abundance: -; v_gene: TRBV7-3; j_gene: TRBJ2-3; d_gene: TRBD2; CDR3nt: TGTGCCAGCAGCTTACAGCGGGGTTCGGATACGCAGTATTTT; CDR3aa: CASSLQRGSDTQYF
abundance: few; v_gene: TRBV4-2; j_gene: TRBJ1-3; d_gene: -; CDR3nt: TGTGCCAGCAGCCAAGATCCTGGCGGGAGCGGAAACACCATATATTTT; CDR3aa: CASSQDPGGSGNTIYF
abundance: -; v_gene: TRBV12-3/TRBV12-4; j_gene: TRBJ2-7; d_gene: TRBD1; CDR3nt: TGTGCCAGCAGCCCGACAGGGTTGAACTACGAGCAGTACTTC; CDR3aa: CASSPTGLNYEQYF
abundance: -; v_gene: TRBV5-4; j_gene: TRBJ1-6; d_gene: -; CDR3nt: TGTGCCAGCAGCTTGGAGGTTAAGGATAATTCACCCCTCCACTTT; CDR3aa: CASSLEVKDNSPLHF
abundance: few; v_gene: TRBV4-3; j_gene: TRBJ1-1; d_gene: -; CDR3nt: TGCGCCAGCAGCCCGGCTGGGCGGGCCACTGAAGCTTTCTTT; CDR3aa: CASSPAGRATEAFF
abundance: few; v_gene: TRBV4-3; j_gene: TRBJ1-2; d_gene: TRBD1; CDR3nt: TGCGCCAGCAGCCAGACGGGACAGGGGGCAATCTATGGCTACACCTTC; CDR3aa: CASSQTGQGAIYGYTF
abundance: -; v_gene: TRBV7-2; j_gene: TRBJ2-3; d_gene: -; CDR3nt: TGTGCCAGCAGCTGGGCCGAAGGCACAGATACGCAGTATTTT; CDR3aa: CASSWAEGTDTQYF
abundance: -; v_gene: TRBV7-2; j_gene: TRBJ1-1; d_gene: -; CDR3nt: TGTGCCAGCAGCGCGTGGGGGCGGAGGGCTTTCTTT; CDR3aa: CASSAWGRRAFF
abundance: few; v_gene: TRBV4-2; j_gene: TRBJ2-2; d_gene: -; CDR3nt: TGTGCCAGCAGCCTCGAGGTGGCCGGGGAGCTGTTTTTT; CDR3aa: CASSLEVAGELFF
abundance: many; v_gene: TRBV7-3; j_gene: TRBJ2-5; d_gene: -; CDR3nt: TGTGCCAGCAGCACCGGGGTTCAAGAGACCCAGTACTTC; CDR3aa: CASSTGVQETQYF
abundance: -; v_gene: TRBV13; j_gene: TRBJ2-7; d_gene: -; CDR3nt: TGTGCCAGCAGCTTACTTCGGGCGGGGGCTGACGAGCAGTACTTC; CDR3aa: CASSLLRAGADEQYF
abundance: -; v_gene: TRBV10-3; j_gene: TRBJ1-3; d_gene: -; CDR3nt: TGTGCCGTTTGGGGCGTCTACTCTGGAAACACCATATATTTT; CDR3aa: CAVWGVYSGNTIYF
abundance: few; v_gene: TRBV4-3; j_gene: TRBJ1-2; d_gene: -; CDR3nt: TGCGCCAGCAGCCAAGATCTGTTGGGTGGAGCTAACTATGGCTACACCTTC; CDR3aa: CASSQDLLGGANYGYTF
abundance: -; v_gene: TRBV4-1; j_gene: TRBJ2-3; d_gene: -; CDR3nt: TGCGCCAGCAGCCTCCTGGGGACCGCAGATACGCAGTATTTT; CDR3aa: CASSLLGTADTQYF